These T cell receptor beta chains were read from a single sample in a study of T cell responses to AZD1222 COVID-19 vaccine. The protocol was immunoSEQ multiplex PCR, while the TCRdb copy is restricted to in-frame clones and leaves out a portion. The table shows around 130,000 clones, with more than 85% occurring only once. The sequences come from peripheral blood, collected on day 0 of AZD1222 vaccination. The receptors were gathered from an adult in good health. CDR3s include the opening cysteine and the closing phenylalanine or tryptophan. Each record gives: CDR3 length, clone size, D gene, J gene, V gene, CDR3 DNA, CDR3 protein. A D gene is named only where the DNA matches it firmly. Some rows mark clone size as missing; the rest say once, few, many or name a class of expanded clone.

CDR3 length: 15; clone size: .; D gene: .; J gene: TRBJ2-3; V gene: TRBV5-1; CDR3 DNA: TGCGCCAGCAGCTTGGTTAGCGGAAGTGCAGATACGCAGTATTTT; CDR3 protein: CASSLVSGSADTQYF
CDR3 length: 16; clone size: .; D gene: .; J gene: TRBJ1-6; V gene: TRBV5-1; CDR3 DNA: TGCGCCAGCAGCTCCCAACAGGAGTCCTCTAATTCACCCCTCCACTTT; CDR3 protein: CASSSQQESSNSPLHF
CDR3 length: 14; clone size: .; D gene: .; J gene: TRBJ1-1; V gene: TRBV7-8; CDR3 DNA: TGTGCCAGCAGCTTAGGCCAGGGGAACACTGAAGCTTTCTTT; CDR3 protein: CASSLGQGNTEAFF
CDR3 length: 15; clone size: .; D gene: .; J gene: TRBJ2-7; V gene: TRBV7-6; CDR3 DNA: TGTGCCAGCAGCAAACCGGCCGGGGTAGGCTACGAGCAGTACTTC; CDR3 protein: CASSKPAGVGYEQYF
CDR3 length: 13; clone size: .; D gene: .; J gene: TRBJ1-2; V gene: TRBV30; CDR3 DNA: TGTGCCTGGAGCTCCCAGGGGCCGAATGGCTACACCTTC; CDR3 protein: CAWSSQGPNGYTF
CDR3 length: 13; clone size: .; D gene: TRBD1; J gene: TRBJ1-2; V gene: TRBV6-5; CDR3 DNA: TGTGCCAGCGTGGCGGCAGGGGGCTATGGCTACACCTTC; CDR3 protein: CASVAAGGYGYTF
CDR3 length: 14; clone size: .; D gene: .; J gene: TRBJ1-2; V gene: TRBV7-9; CDR3 DNA: TGTGCCAGCAGCCGGGCAGCAGGGTTAGATGGCTACACCTTC; CDR3 protein: CASSRAAGLDGYTF
CDR3 length: 13; clone size: once; D gene: .; J gene: TRBJ1-1; V gene: TRBV2; CDR3 DNA: TGTGCCAGCAGTCAGGAGATGGGGACTGAAGCTTTCTTT; CDR3 protein: CASSQEMGTEAFF
CDR3 length: 14; clone size: once; D gene: TRBD1; J gene: TRBJ2-1; V gene: TRBV10-1; CDR3 DNA: TGCGCCAGCGTAAAGGGACAGCCCTACAATGAGCAGTTCTTC; CDR3 protein: CASVKGQPYNEQFF
CDR3 length: 15; clone size: .; D gene: .; J gene: TRBJ2-1; V gene: TRBV19; CDR3 DNA: TGTGCCAGTAATCCCGGGACCCTATCGTGGAATGAGCAGTTCTTC; CDR3 protein: CASNPGTLSWNEQFF
CDR3 length: 14; clone size: .; D gene: .; J gene: TRBJ1-1; V gene: TRBV19; CDR3 DNA: TGTGCCAGTAGGGACAGATACATGAACACTGAAGCTTTCTTT; CDR3 protein: CASRDRYMNTEAFF
CDR3 length: 14; clone size: .; D gene: .; J gene: TRBJ1-1; V gene: TRBV19; CDR3 DNA: TGTGCCAGTAACTTGGGGGAGCTGAACACTGAAGCTTTCTTT; CDR3 protein: CASNLGELNTEAFF
CDR3 length: 14; clone size: once; D gene: .; J gene: TRBJ1-5; V gene: TRBV9; CDR3 DNA: TGTGCCAGCAGCCTAGGTCCGTCGAGCCAGCCCCAGCATTTT; CDR3 protein: CASSLGPSSQPQHF
CDR3 length: 15; clone size: .; D gene: TRBD1; J gene: TRBJ1-4; V gene: TRBV28; CDR3 DNA: TGTGCCAGCAGTTTAAGGGGGACAGGGATTGAAAAACTGTTTTTT; CDR3 protein: CASSLRGTGIEKLFF
CDR3 length: 15; clone size: .; D gene: .; J gene: TRBJ2-5; V gene: TRBV9; CDR3 DNA: TGTGCCAGCAGCGTAGCTGGGGGGGCCTGGGAGACCCAGTACTTC; CDR3 protein: CASSVAGGAWETQYF
CDR3 length: 15; clone size: .; D gene: .; J gene: TRBJ2-3; V gene: TRBV27; CDR3 DNA: TGTGCCAGCTTCCCCCGCCGTGACCTGCTGGATACGCAGTATTTT; CDR3 protein: CASFPRRDLLDTQYF
CDR3 length: 13; clone size: .; D gene: TRBD1; J gene: TRBJ1-4; V gene: TRBV10-2; CDR3 DNA: TGCGCCAGCAGAAAGACAGGGGAAGAAAAACTGTTTTTT; CDR3 protein: CASRKTGEEKLFF
CDR3 length: 16; clone size: .; D gene: TRBD2; J gene: TRBJ2-7; V gene: TRBV5-1; CDR3 DNA: TGCGCCAGCAGCGCCCTAGCGGGAGAAAGTTCAGCCGAGCAGTACTTC; CDR3 protein: CASSALAGESSAEQYF
CDR3 length: 19; clone size: .; D gene: TRBD1; J gene: TRBJ2-6; V gene: TRBV5-1; CDR3 DNA: TGCGCCAGCAGCCTTATTTTCGGACAGGGGGCCACTGGGGCCAACGTCCTGACTTTC; CDR3 protein: CASSLIFGQGATGANVLTF
CDR3 length: 16; clone size: .; D gene: .; J gene: TRBJ2-6; V gene: TRBV7-3; CDR3 DNA: TGTGCCAGCAGCTCATCAAGGGGGTCTGGGGCCAACGTCCTGACTTTC; CDR3 protein: CASSSSRGSGANVLTF
CDR3 length: 11; clone size: .; D gene: .; J gene: TRBJ2-5; V gene: TRBV29-1; CDR3 DNA: TGCAGCGTTCGCCAGGCAGAGACCCAGTACTTC; CDR3 protein: CSVRQAETQYF
CDR3 length: 16; clone size: .; D gene: TRBD2; J gene: TRBJ2-7; V gene: TRBV4-2; CDR3 DNA: TGTGCCAGCAGCCAAGATAGCGGGGAGAGCTCCTACGAGCAGTACTTC; CDR3 protein: CASSQDSGESSYEQYF
CDR3 length: 13; clone size: .; D gene: .; J gene: TRBJ1-5; V gene: TRBV28; CDR3 DNA: TGTGCCAGCAGAGGTATAAGCAATCAGCCCCAGCATTTT; CDR3 protein: CASRGISNQPQHF
CDR3 length: 13; clone size: .; D gene: .; J gene: TRBJ2-3; V gene: TRBV14; CDR3 DNA: TGTGCCAGCAGCCAAGAAGGTGGAGATACGCAGTATTTT; CDR3 protein: CASSQEGGDTQYF
CDR3 length: 16; clone size: .; D gene: TRBD2; J gene: TRBJ2-2; V gene: TRBV7-8; CDR3 DNA: TGTGCCAGCAGCTTTCTAGCGGGGGCAGGCACCGGGGAGCTGTTTTTT; CDR3 protein: CASSFLAGAGTGELFF
CDR3 length: 15; clone size: few; D gene: .; J gene: TRBJ2-1; V gene: TRBV11-3; CDR3 DNA: TGTGCCAGCAGTGAAATTAGCCCGAGGGGAGATGAGCAGTTCTTC; CDR3 protein: CASSEISPRGDEQFF
CDR3 length: 14; clone size: .; D gene: TRBD1; J gene: TRBJ1-2; V gene: TRBV27; CDR3 DNA: TGTGCCAGCAGGCCATCAGGGGGTAACTATGGCTACACCTTC; CDR3 protein: CASRPSGGNYGYTF
CDR3 length: 15; clone size: .; D gene: .; J gene: TRBJ1-5; V gene: TRBV2; CDR3 DNA: TGTGCCAGCAGTGAACGGCAGGAATATAGTCAGCCCCAGCATTTT; CDR3 protein: CASSERQEYSQPQHF
CDR3 length: 15; clone size: .; D gene: TRBD1; J gene: TRBJ1-2; V gene: TRBV20-1; CDR3 DNA: TGCAGTGCTAGTTGGCAGGGGGCGAGGCATGGTGGCTACACCTTC; CDR3 protein: CSASWQGARHGGYTF